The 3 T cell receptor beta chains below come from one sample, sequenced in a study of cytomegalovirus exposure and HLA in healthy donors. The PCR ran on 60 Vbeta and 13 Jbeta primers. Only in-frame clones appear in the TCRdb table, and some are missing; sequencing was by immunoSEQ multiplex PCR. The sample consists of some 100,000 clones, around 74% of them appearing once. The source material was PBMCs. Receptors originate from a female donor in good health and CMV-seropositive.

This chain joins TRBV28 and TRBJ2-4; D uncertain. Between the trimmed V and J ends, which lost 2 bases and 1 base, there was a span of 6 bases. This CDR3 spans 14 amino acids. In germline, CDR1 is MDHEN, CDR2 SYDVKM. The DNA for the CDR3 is TGTGCCAGCAGTTTACCCGGGGCCAAAAACATTCAGTACTTC. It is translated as CASSLPGAKNIQYF.

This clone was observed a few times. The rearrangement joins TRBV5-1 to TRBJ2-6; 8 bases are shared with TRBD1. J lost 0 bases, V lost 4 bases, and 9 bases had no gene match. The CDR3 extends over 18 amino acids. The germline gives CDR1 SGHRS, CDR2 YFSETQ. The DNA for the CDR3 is TGCGCCAGCAGCATCACGGGACAGGCCTTCTCTGGGGCCAACGTCCTGACTTTC. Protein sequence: CASSITGQAFSGANVLTF.

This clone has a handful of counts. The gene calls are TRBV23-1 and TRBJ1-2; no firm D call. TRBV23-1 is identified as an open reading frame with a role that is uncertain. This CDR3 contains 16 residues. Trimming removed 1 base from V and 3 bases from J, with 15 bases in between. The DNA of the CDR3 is TGCGCCAGCAGTCAATGGGCCAGTGAGTTCGACTATGGCTACACCTTC. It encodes CASSQWASEFDYGYTF.